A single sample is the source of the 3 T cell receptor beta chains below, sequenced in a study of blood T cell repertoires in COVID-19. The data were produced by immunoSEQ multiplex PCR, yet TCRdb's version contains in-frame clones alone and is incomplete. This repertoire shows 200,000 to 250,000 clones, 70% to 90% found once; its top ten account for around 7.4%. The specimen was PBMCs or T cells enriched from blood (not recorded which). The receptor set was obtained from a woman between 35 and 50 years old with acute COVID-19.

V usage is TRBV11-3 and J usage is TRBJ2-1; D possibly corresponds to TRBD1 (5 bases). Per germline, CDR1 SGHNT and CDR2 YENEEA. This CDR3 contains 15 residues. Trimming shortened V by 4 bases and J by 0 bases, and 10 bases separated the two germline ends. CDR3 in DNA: TGTGCCAGCAGCTCCAGACAGAGCTCCTACAATGAGCAGTTCTTC. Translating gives CASSSRQSSYNEQFF. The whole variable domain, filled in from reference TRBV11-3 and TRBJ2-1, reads EAGVVQSPRYKIIEKKQPVAFWCNPISGHNTLYWYLQNLGQGPELLIRYENEEAVDDSQLPKDRFSAERLKGVDSTLKIQPAELGDSAVYLCASSSRQSSYNEQFFGPGTRLTVL.

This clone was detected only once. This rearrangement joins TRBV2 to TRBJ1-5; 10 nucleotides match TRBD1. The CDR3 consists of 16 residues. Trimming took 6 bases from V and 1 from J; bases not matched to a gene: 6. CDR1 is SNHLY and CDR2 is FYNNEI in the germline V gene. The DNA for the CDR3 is TGTGCCAGCAGGGGGACAGGGGCCCTGAGCAATCAGCCCCAGCATTTT. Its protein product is CASRGTGALSNQPQHF.

CDR3 in amino acids: CASRRETATNEKLFF. The CDR3 region has the DNA TGTGCCAGCAGAAGGGAGACTGCAACTAATGAAAAACTGTTTTTT. The V gene is TRBV2, the J gene TRBJ1-4; D not certain. The germline V and J ends were trimmed by 6 bases and 0 bases, with 11 bases remaining between them. Per germline, CDR1 SNHLY and CDR2 FYNNEI. The CDR3 has 15 residues.